The TCR beta chain under discussion was sequenced for a study of early T cells in non-severe SARS-CoV-2 infection. Across the whole study: Bulk RNA taken from unsorted whole blood was sequenced, leaving chains unpaired. Overall study findings and caveats: The VDJdb matching leaned toward anti-spike CD8 responses and overlooked private and CD4 specificities.

Germline CDR1 reads PRHDT; CDR2 reads FYEKMQ (reference sequence). V trimming: 3 bases; J trimming: 4 bases; junction bases outside the gene matches: 6. The CDR3 consists of 15 residues. Individual cDNA molecules each received unique molecular identifiers attached to them. TCRdb reprocessed the 5' RACE reads via MiXCR and lists one record per CDR3 protein. The sample comprises 50,000 to 70,000 distinct CDR3 sequences, roughly a tenth of which are singletons, and approximately 9% rests with the top ten. In this sample, this clonotype turned up many times. Its antigen is still unknown. The receptor's source is an adult who was a healthcare worker with PCR-confirmed SARS-CoV-2 infection or an uninfected control (not recorded which). This chain links TRBV13 with TRBJ2-5, with 9 bases fitting TRBD2. What was sequenced was whole blood. This CDR3 reads CASSLGTSQGETQYF. The CDR3 DNA follows: TGTGCCAGCAGCTTGGGGACTAGCCAAGGAGAGACCCAGTACTTC.